The entry below describes one T cell receptor (beta chain). Its antigen is unidentified. The table came from immunoSEQ multiplex PCR; TCRdb's copy has only in-frame clones and leaves some out. There are 2 million to 3 million clones in the sample; under 95% occur only once, and approximately 0.35% lies in the top ten. This entry is derived from a study of shared clonotypes between healthy human individuals. Study-level information: A donor's plate count was three for CD4 naive and three for CD4 memory; CD8 naive had two and CD8 memory one.

Study-wide findings and caveats: When naive CD4 clonotypes were compared across a few donors, approximately 5% were shared.

CD4+ cell separation produced CD45RA+ naive and CD45RA-negative memory subsets. The CDR3 is 17 amino acids. V lost 1 base and J 7 bases, leaving 22 bases between the germline ends. CDR1 MDHEN and CDR2 SYDVKM come from the germline V gene. The TCR originated in a man younger than 35 in good health. Some clones in this sample may be carry-over from other donors' samples. V usage is TRBV28 and J usage is TRBJ1-2; a weak D match, TRBD1 (6 bases). The sequencing sample was made of naive CD4+ T cells from PBMCs. The subset denotes: CD45RA+ positively selected. The CDR3 sequence is CASSLSGARGGPVGYTF. CDR3 DNA: TGTGCCAGCAGTTTATCAGGCGCGAGGGGGGGGCCGGTTGGCTACACCTTC.